This paragraph covers one TCR beta chain sequence. Sequencing was performed with immunoSEQ multiplex PCR; in TCRdb, only in-frame clones are kept and a portion is missing. The sample lists roughly 250,000 clones, 82% occurring once. The CDR3 is 14 residues long. Germline CDR1 reads GTSNPN; CDR2 reads SVGIG (reference sequence). Trimming cost V 3 bases and J 9 bases; bases outside gene matches: 9. The data derive from a study of blood T cell repertoires in COVID-19. The sample taken for sequencing was peripheral blood. The rearrangement links TRBV30 to TRBJ1-5; TRBD1 matches 9 bases. This receptor was taken from a woman aged 60-75 years with active or convalescent COVID-19. CDR3 region: CAWSPGQGGRPQHF. The CDR3, as DNA: TGTGCCTGGAGCCCGGGACAGGGAGGGAGGCCCCAGCATTTT. The variable domain in full, with the rest retrieved from reference TRBV30 and TRBJ1-5, is SQTIHQWPATLVQPVGSPLSLECTVEGTSNPNLYWYRQAAGRGLQLLFYSVGIGQISSEVPQNLSASRPQDRQFILSSKKLLLSDSGFYLCAWSPGQGGRPQHFGDGTRLSIL.